The TCR beta chain described here comes from a study of blood T cell repertoires in COVID-19. Across the study: Acute and convalescent COVID-19 samples came from the United States, Italy and Spain. Sources were T cells, B-cell-depleted T cells, or PBMCs; the material itself was cDNA or gDNA.

The V end was cut by 2 bases, the J end by 8 bases, with 10 bases between. The CDR3 is 12 amino acids. Per germline, CDR1 SGHRS and CDR2 YFSETQ. Original methodology: Researchers report that nucleated cell counts were estimated from reference gene primer amplification. The repertoire was sequenced with immunoSEQ multiplex PCR; TCRdb's copy has only in-frame clones and lacks some. Clone size and V and J calls were adopted from that table, with D and trimming inferred from the DNA. Of some 99,000 clones listed, 84% were seen once; the top ten hold under 7%. V usage is TRBV5-1 and J usage is TRBJ1-1; D possibly corresponds to TRBD1 (5 bases). The sequence came from a woman in her fifties or sixties with acute or convalescent COVID-19. The sequenced sample was peripheral blood. The CDR3, as DNA: TGCGCCAGCAGCTTCCAGGGTTCCGAAGCTTTCTTT. Its protein is CASSFQGSEAFF.